Listed here are 19 T cell receptor beta chains from one sample, sequenced in a study of immune cell composition in non-small cell lung cancer. TCRdb's copy holds only in-frame clones and misses some; the assay was immunoSEQ multiplex PCR. The table lists about 14,000 clones, roughly 80% of them singletons, with more than 9.5% in the top ten. The material sequenced was lung tumor tissue. The receptors were sampled from a human donor with non-small cell lung cancer.

The J gene is TRBJ1-4, the V gene TRBV18, with a weak D call TRBD1 (5 bases). The CDR3 sequence is 15 residues long. Trimming took off 3 bases at V and 3 bases at J, with 11 bases between the two ends. CDR1 and CDR2 from the germline V gene are KGHSH and LQKENI. The CDR3 here is CASSPGDSPNEKLFF. CDR3 bases: TGTGCCAGCTCACCGGGTGACAGCCCTAATGAAAAACTGTTTTTT.

The chain combines TRBV7-9 with TRBJ2-7; 15 bases line up with TRBD2. In germline, CDR1 is SEHNR, CDR2 FQNEAQ (reference sequence). Unmatched junction bases numbered 11, after V lost 5 bases and J lost 0 bases. The CDR3 runs to 19 residues. This chain's CDR3 is CASSPQPGLAGGSSYEQYF. CDR3 bases: TGTGCCAGCAGCCCCCAGCCCGGACTAGCGGGAGGGAGCTCCTACGAGCAGTACTTC. Full variable domain (remainder filled in from reference TRBV7-9 and TRBJ2-7): DTGVSQNPRHKITKRGQNVTFRCDPISEHNRLYWYRQTLGQGPEFLTYFQNEAQLEKSRLLSDRFSAERPKGSFSTLEIQRTEQGDSAMYLCASSPQPGLAGGSSYEQYFGPGTRLTVT.

V and J are TRBV30 and TRBJ1-2; weak D call: TRBD1 (5 bases). Germline CDR1 GTSNPN, CDR2 SVGIG (reference sequence). The CDR3 loop spans 11 amino acids. The V end was cut by 2 bases, the J end by 8 bases, with 9 bases between. CDR3 DNA sequence: TGTGCCTGGAGTTGGGAGGGGGGCTACACCTTC. This sequence encodes CAWSWEGGYTF.

This chain uses TRBV20-1 with TRBJ2-3, with no clear D. The CDR3 covers 11 residues. Germline-derived CDR1 and CDR2 are DFQATT and SNEGSKA (reference sequence). V was pared by 5 bases and J by 2 bases, with 5 bases between. This CDR3 reads CSAPLTDTQYF. The CDR3 DNA sequence: TGCAGTGCTCCCCTCACAGATACGCAGTATTTT.

The chain carries TRBV11-2 and TRBJ1-3; D not certain. CDR1 and CDR2 from the germline V gene are SGHAT and FQNNGV. The CDR3 covers 15 residues. V was pared by 3 bases and J by 1 base, with 10 bases between. The CDR3 is CASSLELGSGNTIYF. The DNA for the CDR3 is TGTGCCAGCAGCTTGGAGCTGGGGTCTGGAAACACCATATATTTT.

Only a few counts were recorded for this clone. CDR3 residues: CASMGLAGGEETQYF. Written as DNA, the CDR3 is TGTGCCAGCATGGGACTAGCGGGAGGCGAAGAGACCCAGTACTTC. The V and J genes are TRBV10-3 and TRBJ2-5; 15 nucleotides match TRBD2. Looked up from germline, CDR1 is ENHRY and CDR2 is SYGVKD. The V segment lost 10 bases and the J segment 3 bases; nucleotides outside the gene matches: 6. The CDR3 is 15 amino acids.

This sequence joins TRBV30 and TRBJ2-3, with TRBD2 matching over 9 bases. There are 12 residues in the CDR3. Germline trimming cut 3 bases from V and 8 bases from J; bases unmatched to any gene: 3. Germline CDR1 GTSNPN, CDR2 SVGIG (reference sequence). CDR3 protein: CAWRSSGTTQYF. CDR3 bases: TGTGCCTGGAGATCTAGCGGGACTACGCAGTATTTT.

The chain recombines TRBV4-3 with TRBJ2-7; the D gene could be TRBD1 or TRBD2 (5 bases each). V was shortened by 5 bases and J by 4 bases, with 18 bases between the two germline ends. This CDR3 region has 15 residues. Germline values: CDR1 LGHNA, CDR2 YSLEER. CDR3 in amino acids: CASSFTGGELYEQYF. In DNA, the CDR3 is TGCGCCAGCAGCTTCACAGGAGGTGAGCTTTACGAGCAGTACTTC.

The J gene is TRBJ1-6, the V gene TRBV11-3; D is unclear. The V end was cut by 1 base, the J end by 7 bases, with 14 bases between. In germline, CDR1 is SGHNT, CDR2 YENEEA. This CDR3 has 16 amino acids. The CDR3 protein is CASSLALESRNSPLHF. Here the CDR3 DNA reads TGTGCCAGCAGCTTAGCCCTGGAGTCTCGCAATTCACCCCTCCACTTT.

The chain uses TRBV11-2 and TRBJ2-7, with D maybe TRBD2 (6 bases). The CDR3 spans 14 residues. Germline lookup yields CDR1 SGHAT and CDR2 FQNNGV. V lost 1 base and J 7 bases, leaving 14 bases between the germline ends. The CDR3 nucleotides are TGTGCCAGCAGCTTAGGTACGGGGGTAGGTGAGCAGTACTTC. Amino acids: CASSLGTGVGEQYF.

This chain links TRBV7-9 with TRBJ2-2; D could derive from TRBD1 or TRBD2 (6 bases each). Germline V lookup: CDR1 SEHNR, CDR2 FQNEAQ (reference sequence). The CDR3 totals 15 residues. Deletions cut 2 bases from V and 4 bases from J, with 11 bases between. For the CDR3, the DNA is TGTGCCAGCAGCTTACGTAGGGGGGCCACCGGGGAGCTGTTTTTT. Its protein product is CASSLRRGATGELFF.

This chain connects TRBV27 to TRBJ1-3, with 8 positions matching TRBD1. The CDR3 length is 15 residues. V gave up 8 bases and J gave up 4 bases; unmatched junction bases: 10. Looked up from germline, CDR1 is MNHEY and CDR2 is SMNVEV (reference sequence). The CDR3 DNA reads as TGTGCCAGCGGATCAGGGGGCGCGAAGGGAAACACCATATATTTT. Its protein product is CASGSGGAKGNTIYF.

The sample holds one count of this clone. V and J are TRBV28 and TRBJ2-4; 7 bases align to TRBD2. CDR3 size: 14 residues. Trimming cost V 3 bases and J 8 bases; bases outside gene matches: 7. CDR1 and CDR2 (germline): MDHEN, SYDVKM. CDR3 in amino acids: CASSFIGRSDIQYF. CDR3 sequence (DNA): TGTGCCAGCAGTTTTATCGGGAGGTCTGACATTCAGTACTTC.

The chain recombines TRBV2 with TRBJ2-3, with D tentatively TRBD2 (5 bases). The germline V and J ends were trimmed by 4 bases and 0 bases, with 8 bases remaining between them. CDR3 length equals 14 residues. Germline V gene sequence: CDR1 SNHLY, CDR2 FYNNEI. The CDR3 region is CASSGGLSTDTQYF. CDR3 nucleotides: TGTGCCAGCAGTGGAGGGCTGAGCACAGATACGCAGTATTTT.

V usage is TRBV5-1 and J usage is TRBJ1-4, with 7 bases fitting TRBD1. Germline CDR1 is SGHRS and CDR2 is YFSETQ. The CDR3 is 15 amino acids. V gave up 4 bases and J gave up 8 bases; unmatched junction bases: 11. The CDR3 DNA sequence: TGCGCCAGCAGCCTACAGGGACAGTCGGAAGAAAAACTGTTTTTT. It specifies CASSLQGQSEEKLFF.

V usage is TRBV7-9 and J usage is TRBJ2-2; 11 bases are shared with TRBD2. The germline V gene has CDR1 SEHNR and CDR2 FQNEAQ (reference sequence). Unmatched junction bases numbered 6, after V lost 8 bases and J lost 7 bases. The CDR3 runs to 14 residues. The CDR3 is CASERLAGHGELFF. The CDR3 DNA reads TGTGCCAGCGAACGACTAGCGGGACACGGGGAGCTGTTTTTT.

The chain combines TRBV5-6 with TRBJ2-5; 8 positions match TRBD1. The trim removed 4 bases at V and 4 bases at J, leaving 9 bases unmatched. This CDR3 has 15 residues. Per germline, CDR1 SGHDT and CDR2 YYEEEE. CDR3 bases: TGTGCCAGCAGCCCAACAGGGGGGTCCTCAGAGACCCAGTACTTC. Amino acid sequence: CASSPTGGSSETQYF.

The chain links TRBV7-2 to TRBJ1-1; no clear D gene. From germline, CDR1 is SGHTA and CDR2 FQGNSA. This CDR3 comprises 13 residues. The germline V and J ends were trimmed by 1 base and 1 base, with 4 bases remaining between them. CDR3 nucleotide sequence: TGTGCCAGCAGCTTAGAGTCGAACACTGAAGCTTTCTTT. It yields the protein CASSLESNTEAFF. Complete variable domain (other parts from reference TRBV7-2 and TRBJ1-1): GAGVSQSPSNKVTEKGKDVELRCDPISGHTALYWYRQSLGQGLEFLIYFQGNSAPDKSGLPSDRFSAERTGGSVSTLTIQRTQQEDSAVYLCASSLESNTEAFFGQGTRLTVV.

V usage is TRBV6-5 and J usage is TRBJ2-7; 7 bases map to TRBD2. The CDR3 is made up of 14 amino acids. V lost 0 bases to trimming and J lost 6 bases; unmatched junction nucleotides: 5. The germline CDR1 and CDR2 sequences are MNHEY and SVGAGI. CDR3 residues: CASSYSGGVAEQYF. The CDR3 nucleotides read TGTGCCAGCAGTTACTCGGGAGGGGTGGCCGAGCAGTACTTC.